These 31 T cell receptor beta chains came from one sample sequenced in a study of T cells in narcolepsy. Method: immunoSEQ multiplex PCR; TCRdb's copy keeps in-frame clones and lacks some. The data contain about 25,000 clones, roughly 83% of them singletons. Sequencing was done on a sample of CD45RA- memory CD4+ T cells from PBMCs. The receptors here all came from a human donor with narcolepsy.

The CDR3 spells CAISMAPGTSVPNTGELFF. CDR3 bases: TGTGCCATCAGCATGGCGCCCGGGACTAGCGTACCTAACACCGGGGAGCTGTTTTTT. The chain links TRBV10-3 to TRBJ2-2, with 10 bases matching TRBD2. V shed 6 bases, J shed 2 bases, and the junction held 15 bases outside the gene matches. The CDR3 loop spans 19 amino acids. Germline values: CDR1 ENHRY, CDR2 SYGVKD.

This clone was seen more than once but under ten times. The V gene is TRBV5-5, the J gene TRBJ2-1; D not resolved. This CDR3 is 13 amino acids long. V was clipped by 0 bases and J by 7 bases, with 8 bases between them. CDR1 and CDR2 from the germline V gene are SGHKS and YYEKEE (reference sequence). This CDR3 is CASSLAVGNEQFF. The CDR3 DNA follows: TGTGCCAGCAGCTTGGCCGTCGGGAATGAGCAGTTCTTC.

This sequence joins TRBV29-1 and TRBJ2-3; no clear D gene. Germline V gene lookup returns CDR1 SQVTM and CDR2 ANQGSEA. The CDR3 length is 11 residues. V lost 0 bases and J lost 6, with 4 bases in between. CDR3: CSVEDSDTQYF. The CDR3 bases are TGCAGCGTTGAAGATTCGGATACGCAGTATTTT.

This clone was seen a few times. The chain employs TRBV6-1 and TRBJ2-3; the D is unclear. V was clipped by 11 bases and J by 2 bases, with 17 bases between them. CDR1 is MNHNS, CDR2 SASEGT, per germline. The CDR3 loop spans 14 amino acids. CDR3 nucleotide sequence: TGTGCCGTATCGGACGGCTGGTTCACAGATACGCAGTATTTT. Its protein is CAVSDGWFTDTQYF.

The chain recombines TRBV30 with TRBJ1-1; no definite D call. Trimming took off 0 bases at V and 1 base at J, with 9 bases between the two ends. Germline CDR1 reads GTSNPN; CDR2 reads SVGIG (reference sequence). This CDR3 is 14 amino acids long. The CDR3 region is CAWSVLLGNTEAFF. As DNA, the CDR3 is TGTGCCTGGAGTGTACTTCTGGGGAACACTGAAGCTTTCTTT.

This clone was seen a single time. The V and J genes are TRBV20-1 and TRBJ1-2; D remains unclear. Germline CDR1 reads DFQATT; CDR2 reads SNEGSKA (reference sequence). V lost 4 bases and J lost 8, with 11 bases in between. The CDR3 consists of 11 residues. The DNA of the CDR3 is TGCAGTGCTACGGATGGGGAAGGCTACACCTTC. Its protein is CSATDGEGYTF.

The chain is built from TRBV7-6 and TRBJ2-7, with a possible D match to TRBD2 (5 bases). Germline loops: CDR1 SGHVS, CDR2 FNYEAQ. V was pared by 5 bases and J by 4 bases, with 15 bases between. The CDR3 has 14 amino acids. The CDR3 coding sequence is TGTGCCAGCAGCCCCTATGAGGGCGGGTACGAGCAGTACTTC. It translates to CASSPYEGGYEQYF.

V is TRBV6-1 and J is TRBJ1-1, with a tentative D call TRBD1 (6 bases). The CDR3 consists of 15 residues. Trimming took off 5 bases at V and 0 bases at J, with 13 bases between the two ends. Germline CDR1 is MNHNS and CDR2 is SASEGT. The CDR3 sequence: CASSPRTVMNTEAFF. Written as DNA, the CDR3 is TGTGCCAGCAGTCCCCGGACAGTCATGAACACTGAAGCTTTCTTT.

The rearrangement links TRBV28 to TRBJ2-7; D remains unclear. Trimming stripped 3 bases from V and 6 bases from J, with 12 bases between. The CDR3 length is 13 residues. Germline V gene data show CDR1 as MDHEN and CDR2 as SYDVKM. As DNA, the CDR3 is TGTGCCAGCAGTTTCCCTCCATCCGTCGAGCAGTACTTC. Its translation is CASSFPPSVEQYF.

This chain links TRBV25-1 with TRBJ1-2; perhaps TRBD1 as D (6 bases). Germline CDR1 and CDR2: MGHDK and SYGVNS. V lost 7 bases and J 0 bases, leaving 9 bases between the germline ends. CDR3 length: 13 amino acids. CDR3 loop: CASKGDTNYGYTF. The CDR3 DNA is TGTGCCAGCAAGGGGGATACTAACTATGGCTACACCTTC.

This chain uses TRBV10-1 with TRBJ2-1; 9 bases align to TRBD2. CDR3 size: 14 residues. The junction had 5 bases not matched to a gene; V was cut back by 8 bases and J by 3 bases. Germline assignment: CDR1 WNHNN and CDR2 SYGVQD (reference sequence). The CDR3 nucleotides read TGCGCCAGCGACGCAGCGGGGGGCTACAATGAGCAGTTCTTC. Translation: CASDAAGGYNEQFF.

V usage is TRBV29-1 and J usage is TRBJ2-3, with 9 bases aligning to TRBD2. The CDR3 is 17 residues long. Losses at the gene ends were 6 bases for V and 1 base for J; bases not matched to a gene: 14. Germline loops: CDR1 SQVTM, CDR2 ANQGSEA. CDR3: CSVAPPRRGGGTDTQYF. Here the CDR3 DNA reads TGCAGCGTAGCACCGCCCCGGCGGGGGGGCGGCACAGATACGCAGTATTTT.

This chain links TRBV11-2 with TRBJ2-7; D is unresolved. Germline V lookup: CDR1 SGHAT, CDR2 FQNNGV. Trimming pared 0 bases from V and 0 bases from J, leaving 6 bases between. The CDR3 spans 14 residues. CDR3 in amino acids: CASSLDSYSYEQYF. Written as DNA, the CDR3 is TGTGCCAGCAGCTTAGACAGTTACTCCTACGAGCAGTACTTC. The whole variable domain, filled in from reference TRBV11-2 and TRBJ2-7, reads EAGVAQSPRYKIIEKRQSVAFWCNPISGHATLYWYQQILGQGPKLLIQFQNNGVVDDSQLPKDRFSAERLKGVDSTLKIQPAKLEDSAVYLCASSLDSYSYEQYFGPGTRLTVT.

The rearrangement joins TRBV21-1 to TRBJ2-7; the table assigns TRBD1, which was not confirmed against the DNA. TRBV21-1 is annotated as a pseudogene. This CDR3 has 11 amino acids. CDR3 amino acids: CASHRNYEQYF. The CDR3 nucleotides read TGTGCCAGCCACAGGAATTACGAGCAGTACTTC.

This chain uses TRBV7-3 with TRBJ1-1; 8 nucleotides match TRBD1. CDR3 length equals 14 residues. Looked up from germline, CDR1 is SGHTA and CDR2 is FQGTGA. Trimming took 5 bases from V and 5 from J; bases not matched to a gene: 7. CDR3 in DNA: TGTGCCAGCAGCGCCACAGGGGGGCGGACTGAAGCTTTCTTT. It is translated as CASSATGGRTEAFF.

The chain links TRBV13 to TRBJ2-5, with TRBD1 matching 8 bases. V shed 6 bases, J shed 5 bases, and the junction held 14 bases outside the gene matches. This CDR3 has 16 amino acids. Germline CDR1 reads PRHDT; CDR2 reads FYEKMQ (reference sequence). For the CDR3, the DNA is TGTGCCAGCAGTCCCGTGGGGGCCACAGGGGGGGAGACCCAGTACTTC. This sequence encodes CASSPVGATGGETQYF.

This clone was counted a few times. The chain employs TRBV5-4 and TRBJ1-6; D is unclear. The germline CDR1 and CDR2 sequences are SGHNT and YYREEE (reference sequence). The V end was cut by 0 bases, the J end by 7 bases, with 5 bases between. The CDR3 has 13 residues. The CDR3 protein is CASSLAGNSPLHF. CDR3 in DNA: TGTGCCAGCAGCTTGGCGGGAAATTCACCCCTCCACTTT.

This chain links TRBV6-5 with TRBJ2-7; TRBD1 matches at 8 bases. This CDR3 is 14 amino acids long. Germline V CDR1 and CDR2: MNHEY, SVGAGI. Trimming cost V 2 bases and J 2 bases; bases outside gene matches: 2. The CDR3 region has the DNA TGTGCCAGCAGTTACGGGACAGGAGCCTACGAGCAGTACTTC. Its protein product is CASSYGTGAYEQYF.

A remark on this clone: The sample holds other DNA sequences that translate to the same CDR3. CDR3 region: CAWSGRGLAGGVGSGELFF. For the CDR3, the DNA is TGTGCCTGGAGTGGCCGGGGACTAGCGGGGGGGGTGGGCTCCGGGGAGCTGTTTTTT. The J gene is TRBJ2-2, the V gene TRBV30; 16 nucleotides match TRBD2. With V trimmed by 1 base and J by 6 bases, 11 bases remained unmatched. From germline, CDR1 is GTSNPN and CDR2 SVGIG (reference sequence). This CDR3 comprises 19 residues.

The gene calls are TRBV6-6 and TRBJ1-2, with unresolved D. The CDR3 length is 13 residues. The germline V and J ends were trimmed by 5 bases and 6 bases, with 13 bases remaining between them. Germline-derived CDR1 and CDR2 are MNHNY and SVGAGI (reference sequence). The CDR3 DNA reads as TGTGCCAGCAGTCTGGACGGTCCCAATGGCTACACCTTC. Protein sequence: CASSLDGPNGYTF.

A few counts support this clone. The J gene is TRBJ2-3, the V gene TRBV5-1; no reliable D call. V dropped 4 bases and J dropped 1 base, with 16 bases sitting between them. CDR3 length: 16 amino acids. CDR1 and CDR2 from the germline V gene are SGHRS and YFSETQ. CDR3 DNA: TGCGCCAGCAGCACTTCTCAGCCACGGGGCACAGATACGCAGTATTTT. Residues: CASSTSQPRGTDTQYF.

The chain couples TRBV6-5 to TRBJ2-5; 8 bases are a match to TRBD1. This CDR3 is built from 16 residues. CDR1 MNHEY and CDR2 SVGAGI come from the germline V gene. With 0 bases clipped from V and 7 bases from J, the junction kept 10 bases outside the gene matches. CDR3 region: CASSYSNRDRSRTQYF. CDR3 sequence (DNA): TGTGCCAGCAGTTACTCGAACCGGGACAGGAGTAGGACCCAGTACTTC.

The chain employs TRBV9 and TRBJ2-1, with TRBD2 identical over 8 bases. The CDR3 spans 17 residues. Looked up from germline, CDR1 is SGDLS and CDR2 is YYNGEE. V trimming: 2 bases; J trimming: 3 bases; junction bases outside the gene matches: 10. The chain's CDR3 is CASSVGLTGGFYNEQFF. The CDR3 DNA reads TGTGCCAGCAGCGTGGGACTAACGGGAGGGTTCTACAATGAGCAGTTCTTC.

The chain recombines TRBV10-1 with TRBJ2-3, with 11 bases aligning to TRBD1. The CDR3 has 14 amino acids. The ends lost 6 bases at V and 4 bases at J; junction bases unmatched: 3. Germline lookup yields CDR1 WNHNN and CDR2 SYGVQD (reference sequence). The CDR3 bases are TGCGCCAGCAGCCGGGACAGGGGGTCAGATACGCAGTATTTT. It codes for CASSRDRGSDTQYF.

This chain uses TRBV9 with TRBJ1-4; no clear D gene. CDR3 length: 15 amino acids. V lost 0 bases, J lost 6 bases, and 12 bases lay in between. Germline lookup yields CDR1 SGDLS and CDR2 YYNGEE. CDR3 nucleotide sequence: TGTGCCAGCAGCGTAGGGGTAGACGGGGATGAAAAACTGTTTTTT. As protein: CASSVGVDGDEKLFF. The full variable domain, in which reference TRBV9 and TRBJ1-4 provide the parts outside the CDR3, is DSGVTQTPKHLITATGQRVTLRCSPRSGDLSVYWYQQSLDQGLQFLIQYYNGEERAKGNILERFSAQQFPDLHSELNLSSLELGDSALYFCASSVGVDGDEKLFFGSGTQLSVL.

The gene calls are TRBV2 and TRBJ1-1; D gene uncertain. Germline V CDR1 and CDR2: SNHLY, FYNNEI. The CDR3 spans 14 residues. Between the trimmed V and J ends, which lost 3 bases and 0 bases, there was a span of 8 bases. The CDR3 region has the DNA TGTGCCAGCAGTGAGAGATCAATGAACACTGAAGCTTTCTTT. Translated, it gives CASSERSMNTEAFF. The full variable domain, with the rest looked up from reference TRBV2 and TRBJ1-1, is EPEVTQTPSHQVTQMGQEVILRCVPISNHLYFYWYRQILGQKVEFLVSFYNNEISEKSEIFDDQFSVERPDGSNFTLKIRSTKLEDSAMYFCASSERSMNTEAFFGQGTRLTVV.

The chain links TRBV6-1 to TRBJ1-5, with TRBD1 as a possible D gene (6 bases). CDR3 size: 15 residues. V dropped 8 bases and J dropped 1 base, with 15 bases sitting between them. Germline lookup yields CDR1 MNHNS and CDR2 SASEGT. The DNA for the CDR3 is TGTGCCAGCCAACAGGGCCGTTTGAGCAATCAGCCCCAGCATTTT. This translates into CASQQGRLSNQPQHF.

The V call is TRBV18, the J call TRBJ1-5, with D perhaps matching TRBD1 (5 bases). Germline CDR1 is KGHSH and CDR2 is LQKENI. This CDR3 is built from 14 residues. V was clipped by 3 bases and J by 0 bases, with 6 bases between them. CDR3: CASSPQGSNQPQHF. The CDR3 DNA reads as TGTGCCAGCTCACCGCAGGGTAGCAATCAGCCCCAGCATTTT.

This chain uses TRBV6-1 with TRBJ1-2; 8 nucleotides line up with TRBD1. The germline CDR1 and CDR2 sequences are MNHNS and SASEGT. J gave up 9 bases and V 7 bases, and 7 bases lay outside the gene matches. This CDR3 contains 12 residues. CDR3 in amino acids: CASTLDRGRYTF. The CDR3 DNA reads TGTGCCAGCACTTTAGACAGGGGCCGCTACACCTTC.

V is TRBV5-1 and J is TRBJ2-5; D may match TRBD1 or TRBD2 (5 bases each). Germline CDR1 reads SGHRS; CDR2 reads YFSETQ. CDR3 size: 15 residues. The V end was cut by 4 bases, the J end by 5 bases, with 18 bases between. CDR3 DNA: TGCGCCAGCAGCCACGGGACCCCGGTTATGGAGACCCAGTACTTC. It yields the protein CASSHGTPVMETQYF.

The chain links TRBV5-6 to TRBJ2-3, with D perhaps matching TRBD1 or TRBD2 (5 bases each). CDR3 length equals 14 residues. V was cut by 1 base and J by 1 base, with 7 bases left in between. Germline values: CDR1 SGHDT, CDR2 YYEEEE. The CDR3 sequence: CASSLRGGTDTQYF. In nucleotides, the CDR3 is TGTGCCAGCAGCTTGAGAGGGGGCACAGATACGCAGTATTTT.